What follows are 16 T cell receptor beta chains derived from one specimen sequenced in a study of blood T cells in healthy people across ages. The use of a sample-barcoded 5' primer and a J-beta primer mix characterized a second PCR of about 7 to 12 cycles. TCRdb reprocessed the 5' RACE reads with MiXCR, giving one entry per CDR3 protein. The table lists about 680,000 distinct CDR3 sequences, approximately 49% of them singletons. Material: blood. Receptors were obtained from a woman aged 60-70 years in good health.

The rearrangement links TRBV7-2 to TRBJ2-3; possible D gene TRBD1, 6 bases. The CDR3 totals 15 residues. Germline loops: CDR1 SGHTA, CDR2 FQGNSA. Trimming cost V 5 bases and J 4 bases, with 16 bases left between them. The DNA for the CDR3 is TGTGCCAGCAGCCCACGTCCTGGGGGCGCAGATACGCAGTATTTT. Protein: CASSPRPGGADTQYF.

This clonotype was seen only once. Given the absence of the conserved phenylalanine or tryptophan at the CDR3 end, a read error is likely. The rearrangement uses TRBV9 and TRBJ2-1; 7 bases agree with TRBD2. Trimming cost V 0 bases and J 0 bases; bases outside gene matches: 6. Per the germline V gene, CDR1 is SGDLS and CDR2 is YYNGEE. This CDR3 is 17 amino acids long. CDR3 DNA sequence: TGTGCCAGCAGCGTAGAGGCCGGGAGGCTCTCCTACAATGAGCAGTTCTCC. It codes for CASSVEAGRLSYNEQFS.

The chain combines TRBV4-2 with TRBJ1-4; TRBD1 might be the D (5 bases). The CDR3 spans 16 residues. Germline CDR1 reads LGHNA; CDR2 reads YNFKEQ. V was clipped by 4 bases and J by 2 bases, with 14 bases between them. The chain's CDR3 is CASSPPGGRTNEKLFF. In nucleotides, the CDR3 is TGTGCCAGCAGCCCCCCGGGGGGTCGGACTAATGAAAAACTGTTTTTT.

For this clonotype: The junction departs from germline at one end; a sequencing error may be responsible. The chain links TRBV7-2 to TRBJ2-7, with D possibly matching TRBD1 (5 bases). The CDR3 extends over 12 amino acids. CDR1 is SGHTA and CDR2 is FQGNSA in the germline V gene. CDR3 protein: CVSSWQGYEQYF. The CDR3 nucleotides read TGTGTCAGCAGCTGGCAGGGCTACGAGCAGTACTTC. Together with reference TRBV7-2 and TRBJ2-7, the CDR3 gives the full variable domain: GAGVSQSPSNKVTEKGKDVELRCDPISGHTALYWYRQSLGQGLEFLIYFQGNSAPDKSGLPSDRFSAERTGGSVSTLTIQRTQQEDSAVYLCVSSWQGYEQYFGPGTRLTVT.

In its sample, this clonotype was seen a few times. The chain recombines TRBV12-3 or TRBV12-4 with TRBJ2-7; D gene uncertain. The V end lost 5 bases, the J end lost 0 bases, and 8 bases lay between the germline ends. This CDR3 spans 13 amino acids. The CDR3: CASSPTHSYEQYF. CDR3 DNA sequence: TGTGCCAGCAGTCCTACGCACTCCTACGAGCAGTACTTC.

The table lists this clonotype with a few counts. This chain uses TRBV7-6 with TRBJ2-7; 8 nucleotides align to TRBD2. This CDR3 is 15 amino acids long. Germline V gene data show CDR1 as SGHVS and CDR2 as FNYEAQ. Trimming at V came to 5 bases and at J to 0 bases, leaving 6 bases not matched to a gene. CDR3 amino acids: CASSRGSGVSYEQYF. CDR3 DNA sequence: TGTGCCAGCAGCCGGGGTAGCGGGGTCTCCTACGAGCAGTACTTC.

Written as DNA, the CDR3 is TGTGCCAGCAGCTTACTGGCTAGCGGGGAGCAGTACTTC. The encoded protein is CASSLLASGEQYF. This rearrangement joins TRBV7-9 to TRBJ2-5, with 9 bases aligning to TRBD2. V was pared by 2 bases and J by 11 bases, with 6 bases of the junction left unmatched. The CDR3 has 13 residues. CDR1 and CDR2 from the germline V gene are SEHNR and FQNEAQ (reference sequence). The variable domain in full, with the rest retrieved from reference TRBV7-9 and TRBJ2-5, is DTGVSQNPRHKITKRGQNVTFRCDPISEHNRLYWYRQTLGQGPEFLTYFQNEAQLEKSRLLSDRFSAERPKGSFSTLEIQRTEQGDSAMYLCASSLLASGEQYFGPGTRLLVL.

The CDR3 reads CASSLRDVRDEQFF. CDR3 bases: TGTGCCAGCAGCTTACGAGACGTTAGAGATGAGCAGTTCTTC. This chain connects TRBV7-9 to TRBJ2-1; D call uncertain. V lost 2 bases and J lost 8, with 13 bases in between. Germline V gene data show CDR1 as SEHNR and CDR2 as FQNEAQ (reference sequence). The length of the CDR3 is 14 residues.

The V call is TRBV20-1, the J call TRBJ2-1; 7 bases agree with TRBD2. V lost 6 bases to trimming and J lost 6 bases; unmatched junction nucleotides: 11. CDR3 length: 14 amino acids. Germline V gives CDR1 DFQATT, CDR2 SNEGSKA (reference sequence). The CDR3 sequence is CSAPTTSSVNEQFF. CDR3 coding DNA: TGCAGTGCGCCTACGACTAGCTCGGTCAATGAGCAGTTCTTC.

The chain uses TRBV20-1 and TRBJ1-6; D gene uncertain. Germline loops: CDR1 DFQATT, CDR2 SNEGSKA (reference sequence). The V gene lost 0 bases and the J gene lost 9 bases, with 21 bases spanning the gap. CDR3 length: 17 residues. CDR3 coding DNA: TGCAGTGCTAGAGATAGTAACAGAGCGGGTACGGGTTCACCCCTCCACTTT. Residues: CSARDSNRAGTGSPLHF.

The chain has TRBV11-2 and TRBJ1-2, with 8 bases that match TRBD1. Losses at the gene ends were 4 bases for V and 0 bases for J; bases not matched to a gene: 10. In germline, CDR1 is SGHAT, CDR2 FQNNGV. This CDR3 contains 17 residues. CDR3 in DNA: TGTGCCAGCAGCTCTTGGACAGGGCCCCGAGCTAACTATGGCTACACCTTC. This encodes CASSSWTGPRANYGYTF.

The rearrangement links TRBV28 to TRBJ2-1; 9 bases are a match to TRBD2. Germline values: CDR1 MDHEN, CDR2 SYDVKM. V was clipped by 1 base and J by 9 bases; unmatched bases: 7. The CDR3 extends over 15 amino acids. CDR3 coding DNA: TGTGCCAGCAGTTTATTGGTAGCGGGAGTGGGTGAGCAGTTCTTC. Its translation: CASSLLVAGVGEQFF. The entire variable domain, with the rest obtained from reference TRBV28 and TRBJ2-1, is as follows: DVKVTQSSRYLVKRTGEKVFLECVQDMDHENMFWYRQDPGLGLRLIYFSYDVKMKEKGDIPEGYSVSREKKERFSLILESASTNQTSMYLCASSLLVAGVGEQFFGPGTRLTVL.

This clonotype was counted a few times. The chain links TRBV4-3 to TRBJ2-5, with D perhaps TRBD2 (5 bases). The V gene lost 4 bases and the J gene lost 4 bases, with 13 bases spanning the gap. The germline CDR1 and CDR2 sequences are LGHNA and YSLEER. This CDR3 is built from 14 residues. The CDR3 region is CASSREGLGETQYF. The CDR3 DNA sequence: TGCGCCAGCAGCCGAGAGGGATTGGGAGAGACCCAGTACTTC.

CDR3 sequence reads: CASTPSPFGSNEQFF. The CDR3 nucleotides read TGTGCCAGCACTCCCTCCCCTTTCGGAAGTAATGAGCAGTTCTTC. This rearrangement joins TRBV2 to TRBJ2-1; D gene unclear. The V and J ends lost 7 bases and 7 bases respectively, with 20 bases between them. Germline-derived CDR1 and CDR2 are SNHLY and FYNNEI. The CDR3 is 15 residues long.

Here the CDR3 reads CASSLEGYSGANVLTF. DNA for the CDR3: TGCGCCAGCAGCTTGGAGGGCTACTCTGGGGCCAACGTCCTGACTTTC. The chain recombines TRBV5-1 with TRBJ2-6, with D uncertain. This CDR3 has 16 residues. CDR1 SGHRS and CDR2 YFSETQ come from the germline V gene. Trimming took 0 bases from V and 0 from J, leaving 7 bases between them.

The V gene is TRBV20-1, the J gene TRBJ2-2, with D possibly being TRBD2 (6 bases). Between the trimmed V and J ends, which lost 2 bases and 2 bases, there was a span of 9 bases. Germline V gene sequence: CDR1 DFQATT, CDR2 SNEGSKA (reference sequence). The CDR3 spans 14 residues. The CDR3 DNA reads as TGCAGTGCTAGACGGGACTCAAACACCGGGGAGCTGTTTTTT. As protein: CSARRDSNTGELFF.